These 16 T cell receptor beta chains were sequenced from one sample in a study of blood T cell repertoires in COVID-19. The assay was immunoSEQ multiplex PCR, and TCRdb's table has in-frame clones only and misses some. This table holds over 120,000 clones, about four fifths found once. The sequenced sample was peripheral blood. These receptors all stem from a man between 65 and 85 years old who had recovered from COVID-19.

The V and J genes are TRBV5-6 and TRBJ2-7; 9 bases align to TRBD1. J lost 3 bases, V lost 7 bases, and 5 bases had no gene match. The CDR3 is 13 amino acids. Germline CDR1 SGHDT, CDR2 YYEEEE. CDR3 sequence: CASGQGTNYEQYF. The CDR3 bases are TGTGCCAGCGGACAGGGGACAAACTACGAGCAGTACTTC.

This chain joins TRBV24-1 and TRBJ2-3; 7 bases map to TRBD1. Per germline, CDR1 KGHDR and CDR2 SFDVKD. V was clipped by 4 bases and J by 1 base; unmatched bases: 10. The CDR3 is 17 residues long. CDR3 DNA sequence: TGTGCCACCAGTGACCCCCGAGGACAGGCAGGCACAGATACGCAGTATTTT. Protein sequence: CATSDPRGQAGTDTQYF.

The rearrangement joins TRBV2 to TRBJ2-5, with no clear D. Germline CDR1 and CDR2: SNHLY and FYNNEI. The CDR3 runs 15 residues. Trimming removed 4 bases at V and 1 base at J, with 13 bases between. The CDR3 DNA sequence: TGTGCCAGCAGTGTGCGGCCGACCGGCCAAGAGACCCAGTACTTC. Its protein is CASSVRPTGQETQYF.

The V call is TRBV27, the J call TRBJ2-1, with a tentative D call TRBD2 (6 bases). Deletions cut 3 bases from V and 0 bases from J, with 12 bases between. This CDR3 spans 16 amino acids. Per germline, CDR1 MNHEY and CDR2 SMNVEV (reference sequence). CDR3 loop: CASSFLASYSYNEQFF. The CDR3 region has the DNA TGTGCCAGCAGTTTCCTAGCGTCTTACTCCTACAATGAGCAGTTCTTC.

This rearrangement joins TRBV19 to TRBJ1-1; TRBD1 might be the D (5 bases). This CDR3 spans 14 amino acids. Germline-derived CDR1 and CDR2 are LNHDA and SQIVND (reference sequence). V lost 5 bases, J lost 0 bases, and 10 bases lay in between. In DNA, the CDR3 is TGTGCCAGTAGTTGGAGGGGATTGAACACTGAAGCTTTCTTT. Translation gives CASSWRGLNTEAFF.

This sequence joins TRBV2 and TRBJ2-5, with 11 bases lining up with TRBD2. Germline loops: CDR1 SNHLY, CDR2 FYNNEI. Unmatched junction bases numbered 3, after V lost 6 bases and J lost 3 bases. This CDR3 region has 14 residues. CDR3 DNA: TGTGCCAGCAGATCACTAGCGGGAGAAGAGACCCAGTACTTC. Its translation: CASRSLAGEETQYF.

This chain joins TRBV15 and TRBJ1-4; D is uncertain. Trimming took off 1 base at V and 5 bases at J, with 11 bases between the two ends. The CDR3 covers 15 residues. Germline CDR1 is LNHNV and CDR2 is YYDKDF (reference sequence). CDR3 region: CATSRAARRNEKLFF. In DNA form, the CDR3 reads TGTGCCACCAGCAGAGCGGCAAGGAGGAATGAAAAACTGTTTTTT.

The gene calls are TRBV5-6 and TRBJ1-1; the D is unclear. Germline-derived CDR1 and CDR2 are SGHDT and YYEEEE. This CDR3 is built from 14 residues. V gave up 0 bases and J gave up 1 base, with 7 bases separating them. CDR3 DNA sequence: TGTGCCAGCAGCTTGGGATCAGGGAACACTGAAGCTTTCTTT. Its translation is CASSLGSGNTEAFF.

This clone has more than one count but fewer than ten. The chain combines TRBV5-5 with TRBJ2-5, with 11 bases that match TRBD2. The CDR3 loop spans 16 amino acids. Trimming removed 4 bases from V and 5 bases from J; junction bases left unmatched: 10. Germline V gene sequence: CDR1 SGHKS, CDR2 YYEKEE (reference sequence). In DNA, the CDR3 is TGTGCCAGCAGCAACCCAGGGACTAGCGGTCGGGAGACCCAGTACTTC. Its translation: CASSNPGTSGRETQYF.

The V and J genes are TRBV6-5 and TRBJ2-7; the D gene is possibly TRBD1 (5 bases). This CDR3 comprises 13 residues. Germline values: CDR1 MNHEY, CDR2 SVGAGI. Trimming cost V 0 bases and J 3 bases, with 6 bases left between them. The CDR3 coding sequence is TGTGCCAGCAGTTACTCGACAGACTACGAGCAGTACTTC. Translation: CASSYSTDYEQYF.

This clone was found a few times. V and J are TRBV29-1 and TRBJ2-1; tentative D call: TRBD1 (7 bases). The CDR3 runs 13 residues. CDR1 SQVTM and CDR2 ANQGSEA come from the germline V gene. V lost 3 bases, J lost 6 bases, and 12 bases lay in between. This CDR3 reads CSVEEGAGNEQFF. The CDR3 DNA follows: TGCAGCGTTGAGGAGGGGGCAGGCAATGAGCAGTTCTTC.

For the CDR3, the DNA is TGCGCCAGCAGTCAATCCCAAGGGGGTAAGAACACTGAAGCTTTCTTT. This sequence encodes CASSQSQGGKNTEAFF. This rearrangement joins TRBV23-1 to TRBJ1-1, with TRBD1 as a possible D gene (6 bases). TRBV23-1 is designated an ORF whose function remains uncertain. The CDR3 consists of 16 residues. V was cut by 0 bases and J by 1 base, with 12 bases left in between.

The genes are TRBV12-5 and TRBJ2-1; 8 bases match TRBD2. The CDR3 consists of 14 residues. Looked up from germline, CDR1 is LGHNT and CDR2 is FRNRAP. V trimming: 4 bases; J trimming: 6 bases; junction bases outside the gene matches: 5. As DNA, the CDR3 is TGTGCTAGTGGTTCCCGGGAGGGAAGCAATGAGCAGTTCTTC. The encoded protein is CASGSREGSNEQFF.

J is TRBJ1-4 and V is TRBV18; D remains unclear. The CDR3 sequence is 13 residues long. Germline V gives CDR1 KGHSH, CDR2 LQKENI. Trimming stripped 4 bases from V and 4 bases from J, with 7 bases between. In nucleotides, the CDR3 is TGTGCCAGCTCACAAAGCTATAATGAAAAACTGTTTTTT. This codes for CASSQSYNEKLFF.

This chain connects TRBV3-1 (or the pseudogene TRBV3-2) to TRBJ2-5; 7 nucleotides agree with TRBD1. CDR1 is LGHDT and CDR2 is YNNKEL in the germline V gene (reference sequence). Trimming cost V 8 bases and J 2 bases; bases outside gene matches: 5. This CDR3 has 13 amino acids. The CDR3 sequence: CASYRRGQETQYF. The DNA of the CDR3 is TGTGCCAGCTATCGCAGGGGGCAAGAGACCCAGTACTTC.

V and J are TRBV7-9 and TRBJ1-1, with a possible D match to TRBD1 (6 bases). The CDR3 is made up of 14 amino acids. V was clipped by 5 bases and J by 1 base, with 11 bases between them. Per germline, CDR1 SEHNR and CDR2 FQNEAQ (reference sequence). The CDR3 bases are TGTGCCAGCAGCGCAGGACAGCGGAACACTGAAGCTTTCTTT. It encodes CASSAGQRNTEAFF.